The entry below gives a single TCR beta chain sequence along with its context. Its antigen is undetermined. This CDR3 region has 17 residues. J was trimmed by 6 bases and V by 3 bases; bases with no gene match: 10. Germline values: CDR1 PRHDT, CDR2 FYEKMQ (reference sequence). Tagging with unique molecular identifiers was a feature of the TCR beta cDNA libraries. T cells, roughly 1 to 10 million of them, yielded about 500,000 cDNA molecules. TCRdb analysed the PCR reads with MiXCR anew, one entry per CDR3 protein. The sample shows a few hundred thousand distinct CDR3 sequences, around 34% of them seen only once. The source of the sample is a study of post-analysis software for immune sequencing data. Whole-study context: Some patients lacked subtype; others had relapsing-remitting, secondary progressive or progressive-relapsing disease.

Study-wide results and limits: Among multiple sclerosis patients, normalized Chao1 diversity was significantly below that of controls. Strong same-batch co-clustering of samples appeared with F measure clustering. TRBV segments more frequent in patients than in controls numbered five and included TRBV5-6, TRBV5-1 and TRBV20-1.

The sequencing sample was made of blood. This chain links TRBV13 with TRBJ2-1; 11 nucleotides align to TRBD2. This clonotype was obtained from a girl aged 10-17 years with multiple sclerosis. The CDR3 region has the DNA TGTGCCAGCAGCTTCCCGCAGGGACTAGCGGTAAGCAATGAGCAGTTCTTC. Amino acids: CASSFPQGLAVSNEQFF. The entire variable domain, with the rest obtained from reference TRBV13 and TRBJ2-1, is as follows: AAGVIQSPRHLIKEKRETATLKCYPIPRHDTVYWYQQGPGQDPQFLISFYEKMQSDKGSIPDRFSAQQFSDYHSELNMSSLELGDSALYFCASSFPQGLAVSNEQFFGPGTRLTVL.